This entry describes one T cell receptor (beta chain). Its antigen is still unknown. This record comes from a study of cytomegalovirus exposure and HLA in healthy donors. Looking at the study overall: Out of several hundred genotyped donors, roughly 80% belonged to the Caucasian-associated ancestry cluster. Findings of the study overall: Cytomegalovirus-associated status was assigned to roughly 160 TCR beta chains. Relative to equally common others, HLA-associated TCR beta chains showed greater clonal expansion in a later analysis.

The PCR employed 60 Vbeta primers together with 13 Jbeta primers. This table comes from immunoSEQ multiplex PCR, and its TCRdb copy is limited to in-frame clones, with some not included. Found here are about 150,000 clones, about 80% of them singletons; the top ten hold 9.5% to 15%. Germline CDR1 is LGHNA and CDR2 is YNFKEQ. The V and J ends lost 4 bases and 4 bases respectively, with 17 bases between them. The CDR3 is 17 residues long. V is TRBV4-2 and J is TRBJ2-6; D is possibly TRBD1 (5 bases). The sequencing input was PBMCs. The clonotype was recovered from a young man in good health and CMV-seropositive. The CDR3 reads CASSPFYGASGANVLTF. CDR3 bases: TGTGCCAGCAGCCCCTTTTATGGGGCTTCAGGGGCCAACGTCCTGACTTTC.